This entry features one T cell receptor beta chain sequence. The antigen it recognizes is unknown. Nothing much larger sits one base from this clone, and base qualities are not available. This sample was included in a study of blood T cell repertoires in COVID-19 (dated by TCRdb to the early 2020s). Some background on the complete study: Samples covering the acute and convalescent phases of COVID-19 were provided by collaborators in the United States, Italy and Spain. The repertoires were released in a freely available public database meant as a resource for research on the immune response to SARS-CoV-2. Where HLA class I and class II types were available, the types were taken from metadata supplied by the sample provider, not from assay-based typing. The prospective study material was composed of cDNA or gDNA derived from T cells, B-cell-depleted T cells, or PBMCs. Samples were obtained from the ongoing ImmuneRACE study (first 160 participants) and from 1,254 subjects provided by 6 global collaborators. The sample metadata nearly always contained a de-identified subject ID, COVID-19 status, age in years and sex. The dataset comprised deeply sampled blood TCRbeta repertoires from subjects exposed to, actively infected with, or recovered from COVID-19. Summary of the overall study and its limitations: The quantity of clinical and demographic metadata differed by source and by participant and was supplied without curation.

One collaborating source in Seattle enrolled patients during active infection and followed them longitudinally through the course of disease. Each collaborating institution followed its own protocols to collect whole blood in K2EDTA tubes. For TCRbeta analysis, collaborator samples were shipped as frozen whole blood, as isolated PBMCs, or as DNA extracted from either sample type. TCRbeta CDR3 regions were amplified from genomic DNA using the immunoSEQ Assay, a bias-controlled multiplex PCR. The study's own analysis went as follows. The number of nucleated cells in each sample was estimated by amplification of reference gene primers within the assay. To quantify the absolute abundance of each unique TCRbeta CDR3 rearrangement, sequence reads were collapsed and filtered. For each sample, productive Simpson clonality was calculated as the square root of Simpson's diversity index over productive rearrangements. TCRdb obtained this table from immuneACCESS and retained in-frame rearrangements with V and J assigned. These tables miss some clones; where compared with another copy, unresolved V genes account for less than half of the shortfall, and the remainder is unexplained. V, J and clone size reflect that table, while D and trimming were determined from the DNA. The sample profile shows 75,000 to 80,000 clones; around 84% of them were found once. 9.5% to 12% of the sample is held by the ten biggest clonotypes.

The germline V gene yields SQVTM for CDR1 and ANQGSEA for CDR2. The CDR3, from cysteine to phenylalanine, totals 13 residues. Left in the record is the CDR3 DNA by itself, 39 bases read in frame from the first base. Trimming removed 7 bases from V and 2 bases from J; the gene matches leave 6 bases unexplained. This receptor was taken from a man between 60 and 70 years old with COVID-19, enrolled during active disease. Recombination linked TRBV29-1 to TRBJ1-1, with TRBD1 identical over 8 junction bases. Sequencing was carried out using peripheral blood. The CDR3 protein: CSEQGTGNTEAFF. The DNA reads TGCAGCGAGCAAGGGACAGGCAACACTGAAGCTTTCTTT.